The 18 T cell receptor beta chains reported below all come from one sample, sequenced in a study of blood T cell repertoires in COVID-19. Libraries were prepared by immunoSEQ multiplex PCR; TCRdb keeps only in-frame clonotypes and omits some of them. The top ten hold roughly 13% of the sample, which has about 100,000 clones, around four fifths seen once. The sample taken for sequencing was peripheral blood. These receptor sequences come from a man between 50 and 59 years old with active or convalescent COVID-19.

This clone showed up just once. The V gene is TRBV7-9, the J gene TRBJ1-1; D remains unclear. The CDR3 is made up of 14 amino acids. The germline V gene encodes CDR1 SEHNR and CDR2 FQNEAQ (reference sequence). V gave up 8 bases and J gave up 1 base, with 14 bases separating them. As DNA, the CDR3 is TGTGCCAGCTCGTCGAGACGGAGGAACACTGAAGCTTTCTTT. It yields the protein CASSSRRRNTEAFF.

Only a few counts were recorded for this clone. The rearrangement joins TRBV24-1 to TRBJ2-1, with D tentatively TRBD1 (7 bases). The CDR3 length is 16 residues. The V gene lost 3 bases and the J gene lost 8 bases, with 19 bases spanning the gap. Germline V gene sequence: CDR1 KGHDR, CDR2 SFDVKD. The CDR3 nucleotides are TGTGCCACCAGTGATGGAGGGACAGATCTAGAGGATGAGCAGTTCTTC. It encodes CATSDGGTDLEDEQFF.

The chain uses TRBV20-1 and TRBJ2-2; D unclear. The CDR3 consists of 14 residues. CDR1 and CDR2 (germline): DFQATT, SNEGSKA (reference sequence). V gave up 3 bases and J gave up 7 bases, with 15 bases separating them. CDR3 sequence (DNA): TGCAGTGCTAGTCCGAGCTTCGAGGTCGGGGAGCTGTTTTTT. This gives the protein CSASPSFEVGELFF.

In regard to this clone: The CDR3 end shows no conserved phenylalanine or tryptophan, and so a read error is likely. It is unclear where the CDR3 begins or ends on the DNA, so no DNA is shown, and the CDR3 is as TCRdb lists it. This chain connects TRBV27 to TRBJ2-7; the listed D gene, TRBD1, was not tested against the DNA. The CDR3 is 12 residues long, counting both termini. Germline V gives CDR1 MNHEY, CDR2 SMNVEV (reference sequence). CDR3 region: CASSFTPSGQEA.

The CDR3 coding sequence is TGTGCCAGCAGCCCCGACGGGACTAGCGGGATATGGAATGAGCAGTTCTTC. This encodes CASSPDGTSGIWNEQFF. V usage is TRBV4-2 and J usage is TRBJ2-1; 13 bases map to TRBD2. Losses at the gene ends were 4 bases for V and 7 bases for J; bases not matched to a gene: 10. The CDR3 extends over 17 amino acids. Germline-derived CDR1 and CDR2 are LGHNA and YNFKEQ.

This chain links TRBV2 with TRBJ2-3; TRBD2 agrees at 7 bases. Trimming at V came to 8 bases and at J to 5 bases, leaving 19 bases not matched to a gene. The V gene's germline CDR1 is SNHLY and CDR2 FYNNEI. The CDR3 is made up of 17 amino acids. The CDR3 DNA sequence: TGTGCCAGCTGTGGGGGGGTTAGGGCGGGCCGGGGAGATACGCAGTATTTT. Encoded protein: CASCGGVRAGRGDTQYF.

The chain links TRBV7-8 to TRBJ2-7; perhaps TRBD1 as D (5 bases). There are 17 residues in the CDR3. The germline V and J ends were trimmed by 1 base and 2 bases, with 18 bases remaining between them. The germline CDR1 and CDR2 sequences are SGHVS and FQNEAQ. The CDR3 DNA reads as TGTGCCAGCAGCTTAGTTTCAGGGCTTGGAAGTCCCTACGAGCAGTACTTC. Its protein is CASSLVSGLGSPYEQYF.

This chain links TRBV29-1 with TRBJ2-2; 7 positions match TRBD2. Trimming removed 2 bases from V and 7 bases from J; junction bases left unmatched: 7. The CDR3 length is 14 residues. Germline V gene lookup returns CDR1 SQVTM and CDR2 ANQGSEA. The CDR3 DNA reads TGCAGCGTTGAATCTAGCGGATTAGGCGGGGAGCTGTTTTTT. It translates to CSVESSGLGGELFF.

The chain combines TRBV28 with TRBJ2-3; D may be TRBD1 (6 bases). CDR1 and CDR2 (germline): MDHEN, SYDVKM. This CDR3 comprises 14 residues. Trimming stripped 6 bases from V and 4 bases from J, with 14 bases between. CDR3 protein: CASSRGGRADTQYF. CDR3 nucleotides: TGTGCCAGCAGCCGAGGGGGAAGGGCAGATACGCAGTATTTT.

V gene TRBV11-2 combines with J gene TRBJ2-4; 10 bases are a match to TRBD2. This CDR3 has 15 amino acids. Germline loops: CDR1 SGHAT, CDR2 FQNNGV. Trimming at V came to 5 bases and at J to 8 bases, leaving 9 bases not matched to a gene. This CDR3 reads CASSSLAGVSDIQYF. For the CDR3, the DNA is TGTGCCAGCAGCAGTCTAGCGGGAGTGTCTGACATTCAGTACTTC.

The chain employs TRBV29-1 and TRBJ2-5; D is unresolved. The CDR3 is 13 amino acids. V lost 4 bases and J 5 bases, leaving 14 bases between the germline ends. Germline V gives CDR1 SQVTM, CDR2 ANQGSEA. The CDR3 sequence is CSVVRFDGETQYF. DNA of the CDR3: TGCAGCGTTGTGAGGTTCGACGGGGAGACCCAGTACTTC.

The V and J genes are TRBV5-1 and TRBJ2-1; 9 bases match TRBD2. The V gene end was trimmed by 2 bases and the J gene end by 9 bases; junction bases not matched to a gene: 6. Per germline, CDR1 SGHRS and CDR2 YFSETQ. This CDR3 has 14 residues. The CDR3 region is CASSFGSGSTEQFF. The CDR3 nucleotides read TGCGCCAGCAGCTTTGGTAGCGGGAGCACTGAGCAGTTCTTC. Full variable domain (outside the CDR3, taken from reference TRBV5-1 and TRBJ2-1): KAGVTQTPRYLIKTRGQQVTLSCSPISGHRSVSWYQQTPGQGLQFLFEYFSETQRNKGNFPGRFSGRQFSNSRSEMNVSTLELGDSALYLCASSFGSGSTEQFFGPGTRLTVL.

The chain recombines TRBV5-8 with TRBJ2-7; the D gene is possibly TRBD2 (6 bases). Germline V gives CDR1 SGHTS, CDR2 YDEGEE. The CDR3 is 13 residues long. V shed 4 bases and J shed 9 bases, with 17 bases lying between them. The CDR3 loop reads CASSGTSQGGQYF. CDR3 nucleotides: TGTGCCAGCAGCGGTACTTCTCAGGGAGGGCAGTACTTC.

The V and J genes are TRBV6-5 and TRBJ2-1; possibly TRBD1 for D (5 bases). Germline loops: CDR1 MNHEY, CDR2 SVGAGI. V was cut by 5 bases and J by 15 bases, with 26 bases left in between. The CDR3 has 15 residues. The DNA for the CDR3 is TGTGCCAGCAGTCTCCGTCAATGGTCCAAAATGGGGCTGTTCTTC. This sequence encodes CASSLRQWSKMGLFF.

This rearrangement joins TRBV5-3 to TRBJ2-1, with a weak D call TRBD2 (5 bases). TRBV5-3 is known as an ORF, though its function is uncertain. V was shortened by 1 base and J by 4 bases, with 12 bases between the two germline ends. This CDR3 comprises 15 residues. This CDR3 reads CARSLLGEGYNEQFF. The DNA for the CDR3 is TGTGCCAGAAGCTTGCTTGGAGAGGGTTACAATGAGCAGTTCTTC.

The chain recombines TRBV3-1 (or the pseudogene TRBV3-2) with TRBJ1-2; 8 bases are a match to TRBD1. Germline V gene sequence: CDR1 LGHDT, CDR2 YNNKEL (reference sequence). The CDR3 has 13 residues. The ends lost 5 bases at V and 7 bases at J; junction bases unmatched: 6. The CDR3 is CASSSQGAPGYTF. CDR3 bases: TGTGCCAGCAGCTCGCAGGGGGCTCCTGGCTACACCTTC.

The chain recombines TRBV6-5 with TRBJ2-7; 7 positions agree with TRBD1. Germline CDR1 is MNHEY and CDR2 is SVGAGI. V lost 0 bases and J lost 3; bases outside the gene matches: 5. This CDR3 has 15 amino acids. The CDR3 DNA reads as TGTGCCAGCAGTTACTCGACAGGGCAGAACTACGAGCAGTACTTC. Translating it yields CASSYSTGQNYEQYF.

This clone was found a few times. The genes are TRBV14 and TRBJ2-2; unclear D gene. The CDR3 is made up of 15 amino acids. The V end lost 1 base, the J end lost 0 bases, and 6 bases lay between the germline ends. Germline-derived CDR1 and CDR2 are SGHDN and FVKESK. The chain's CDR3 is CASSQAVANTGELFF. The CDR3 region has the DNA TGTGCCAGCAGCCAAGCGGTTGCGAACACCGGGGAGCTGTTTTTT. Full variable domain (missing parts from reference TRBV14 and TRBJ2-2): EAGVTQFPSHSVIEKGQTVTLRCDPISGHDNLYWYRRVMGKEIKFLLHFVKESKQDESGMPNNRFLAERTGGTYSTLKVQPAELEDSGVYFCASSQAVANTGELFFGEGSRLTVL.